A selection of T cell receptor beta chains follows, all from one sample in a study of cytomegalovirus exposure and HLA in healthy donors. The repertoire was sequenced with immunoSEQ multiplex PCR; TCRdb's copy has only in-frame clones and lacks some. The repertoire has around 150,000 clones, around 80% of them found once; the top ten carry roughly 6.3%. Sequenced material: PBMCs. Receptor source: a male donor in good health and CMV-seropositive. Each CDR3 is given with its conserved first and last residue. A D gene is named only where the DNA matches it firmly. Clone sizes are given selectively: once, few, many, or a class where the clone is expanded.

V	J	size	D	CDR3	DNA
TRBV14	TRBJ2-5	.	.	CASSQVPLETQYF	TGTGCCAGCAGCCAAGTTCCTTTAGAGACCCAGTACTTC
TRBV10-3	TRBJ2-5	.	TRBD1	CAIRTDRVGQETQYF	TGTGCCATCAGAACGGACAGGGTTGGCCAAGAGACCCAGTACTTC
TRBV12-5	TRBJ1-1	.	.	CASGVYSMNTEAFF	TGTGCTAGTGGAGTATACAGCATGAACACTGAAGCTTTCTTT
TRBV11-1	TRBJ2-1	.	.	CASSPDTWRHEQFF	TGTGCCAGCAGCCCGGATACCTGGCGGCATGAGCAGTTCTTC
TRBV9	TRBJ2-7	.	TRBD1	CASSPGTGGAYEQYF	TGTGCCAGCAGCCCAGGGACAGGGGGCGCCTACGAGCAGTACTTC
TRBV28	TRBJ2-5	.	TRBD2	CASSKLAGETQYF	TGTGCCAGCAGCAAACTAGCGGGAGAGACCCAGTACTTC
TRBV11-2	TRBJ2-1	.	TRBD2	CASSGGGGEFDEQFF	TGTGCCAGCAGTGGGGGCGGGGGGGAGTTTGATGAGCAGTTCTTC
TRBV4-1	TRBJ1-1	.	TRBD1	CASSHPGTGGGTEAFF	TGCGCCAGCAGCCACCCTGGGACAGGGGGCGGCACTGAAGCTTTCTTT
TRBV19	TRBJ2-7	.	TRBD2	CASSKERGTYEQYF	TGTGCCAGTAGTAAGGAGCGGGGCACCTACGAGCAGTACTTC
TRBV29-1	TRBJ2-1	few	.	CSVKSPGGKWDFAHNEQFF	TGCAGCGTTAAGTCCCCCGGGGGTAAGTGGGACTTTGCTCACAATGAGCAGTTCTTC
TRBV7-2	TRBJ1-2	.	.	CASSFVTDYGYTF	TGTGCCAGCAGCTTCGTGACAGACTATGGCTACACCTTC
TRBV25-1	TRBJ1-5	.	TRBD1	CATTGQGNQPQHF	TGTGCCACCACGGGACAGGGCAATCAGCCCCAGCATTTT
TRBV5-4	TRBJ1-2	.	.	CASSAGLGSIPPPF	TGTGCCAGCAGCGCAGGGCTAGGCTCGATCCCGCCGCCCTTC
TRBV6-1	TRBJ1-1	.	.	CASSEDGQSNTEAFF	TGTGCCAGCAGTGAAGATGGACAGTCCAACACTGAAGCTTTCTTT
TRBV5-1	TRBJ2-1	.	.	CASSPHQGNEQFF	TGCGCCAGCAGCCCTCACCAGGGGAATGAGCAGTTCTTC
TRBV21-1	TRBJ1-2	.	.	CASSKRWAGVYSYTF	TGTGCCAGCAGCAAAAGGTGGGCAGGGGTTTATAGCTACACCTTC
TRBV10-2	TRBJ1-2	few	.	CASSTDRYGYTF	TGCGCCAGCAGTACGGACAGATATGGCTACACCTTC
TRBV27	TRBJ2-7	.	TRBD1	CASSRDRGPSEQYF	TGTGCCAGCAGCCGGGACAGGGGGCCTTCCGAGCAGTACTTC
TRBV7-9	TRBJ2-3	.	TRBD2	CASSYRSGRPTDTQYF	TGTGCCAGCAGCTACCGTAGCGGGAGGCCCACAGATACGCAGTATTTT
TRBV7-2	TRBJ2-7	.	TRBD1	CASSSGQGLSYEQYF	TGTGCCAGCAGCTCCGGACAGGGGCTCTCCTACGAGCAGTACTTC
TRBV27	TRBJ2-7	.	TRBD2	CASSPRLAGGHEQYF	TGTGCCAGCAGTCCTAGACTAGCGGGAGGTCACGAGCAGTACTTC
TRBV11-3	TRBJ2-1	.	TRBD2	CASSLGTSGYNEQFF	TGTGCCAGCAGCTTAGGAACTAGCGGTTACAATGAGCAGTTCTTC
TRBV19	TRBJ1-4	.	TRBD1	CASRTTGGIGEKLFF	TGTGCCAGTAGGACCACAGGGGGCATAGGTGAAAAACTGTTTTTT
TRBV30	TRBJ2-5	.	.	CAWSQQVQETQYF	TGTGCCTGGAGTCAACAGGTACAAGAGACCCAGTACTTC
TRBV28	TRBJ2-2	.	.	CASSLGGARTGELFF	TGTGCCAGCAGTTTGGGGGGGGCGCGCACCGGGGAGCTGTTTTTT
TRBV9	TRBJ1-4	.	TRBD1	CASSKPGQAGEKLFF	TGTGCCAGCAGCAAACCGGGACAGGCTGGTGAAAAACTGTTTTTT
TRBV11-2	TRBJ2-3	.	TRBD1	CASSLRTGELKDTQYF	TGTGCCAGCAGCTTGCGGACAGGGGAGTTAAAAGATACGCAGTATTTT
TRBV6-5	TRBJ2-5	.	TRBD2	CASSYHPTGGLVTQYF	TGTGCCAGCAGTTACCATCCTACGGGAGGGCTTGTGACCCAGTACTTC
TRBV7-3	TRBJ2-1	.	TRBD2	CASSLLAGPYNEQFF	TGTGCCAGCAGCTTACTAGCGGGACCCTACAATGAGCAGTTCTTC
TRBV7-6	TRBJ2-7	.	.	CASSVRLGGDPDREQYF	TGTGCCAGCAGCGTCCGACTAGGCGGAGACCCCGACCGCGAGCAGTACTTC
TRBV5-4	TRBJ2-3	few	.	CASSLVRQQYF	TGTGCCAGCAGCTTGGTAAGACAGCAGTATTTT
TRBV19	TRBJ2-3	.	TRBD2	CASSIHSGRTDTQYF	TGTGCCAGTAGTATTCATAGCGGGAGGACAGATACGCAGTATTTT
TRBV7-9	TRBJ1-2	.	TRBD1	CASSPRDRGPNYGYTF	TGTGCCAGCAGTCCCCGGGACAGGGGACCTAACTATGGCTACACCTTC
TRBV19	TRBJ2-3	few	TRBD2	CASSPARLAGVSDTQYF	TGTGCCAGTAGTCCCGCGAGGCTAGCGGGAGTTTCAGATACGCAGTATTTT
TRBV27	TRBJ2-1	.	TRBD1	CASSGQGLTNEQFF	TGTGCCAGCTCTGGACAGGGGTTGACGAATGAGCAGTTCTTC
TRBV30	TRBJ1-2	.	.	CAWRWSRGYGYTF	TGTGCCTGGAGGTGGAGCAGGGGCTATGGCTACACCTTC
TRBV9	TRBJ1-2	.	.	CASSVVSANYGYTF	TGTGCCAGCAGCGTAGTTTCAGCTAACTATGGCTACACCTTC
TRBV29-1	TRBJ2-7	once	TRBD1	CSVVGDRGQFYEQYF	TGCAGCGTTGTAGGTGACAGGGGGCAATTCTACGAGCAGTACTTC
TRBV12-5	TRBJ1-2	.	TRBD1	CASGPPPWTGARGGYTF	TGTGCTAGTGGTCCCCCCCCGTGGACAGGGGCTCGAGGGGGCTACACCTTC
TRBV5-8	TRBJ1-5	few	.	CASSFWGGGSNQPQHF	TGTGCCAGCAGCTTTTGGGGGGGAGGTAGCAATCAGCCCCAGCATTTT
TRBV7-9	TRBJ2-1	.	.	CASSPGWESFF	TGTGCCAGCAGCCCTGGGTGGGAGTCGTTCTTC